The entry below describes one TCR beta chain. The record originates from a study of shared clonotypes between healthy human individuals. The germline V gene has CDR1 SGHRS and CDR2 YFSETQ. This CDR3 contains 14 residues. Trimming took 3 bases from V and 5 from J; bases not matched to a gene: 7. Repertoires were generated with immunoSEQ multiplex PCR, while TCRdb's copy carries only in-frame clones and drops some. The table has about 1.1 million clones, around 78% seen once. This chain links TRBV5-1 with TRBJ1-2; TRBD1 agrees at 7 bases. The receptor was isolated from a man aged 18 to 29 in good health. Some clones in this sample may be carry-over from other donors' samples. What was sequenced was memory CD4+ T cells from PBMCs. As for subset: CD45RA-negative fraction. The CDR3 sequence is CASSSGTAMYGYTF. The CDR3 DNA follows: TGCGCCAGCAGCTCTGGGACAGCAATGTATGGCTACACCTTC.